Listed below are T cell receptor beta chains from one sample, sequenced in a study of cytomegalovirus exposure and HLA in healthy donors. Libraries were prepared by immunoSEQ multiplex PCR; TCRdb keeps only in-frame clonotypes and omits some of them. The data contain 100,000 to 120,000 clones, over 60% of them singletons. The sample was PBMCs. The source of these receptors is a man aged 25-45 years in good health and CMV-seropositive. Both conserved end residues are part of each CDR3. Each record gives: CDR3 length, V gene, clone size, J gene, CDR3 protein. Size is stated for part of the rows, as once, few or many counts, or as a class when the clone is expanded.

CDR3 length: 14
V gene: TRBV6-4
clone size: few
J gene: TRBJ2-7
CDR3 protein: CASARGTGSYEQYF

CDR3 length: 15
V gene: TRBV6-6
clone size: NA
J gene: TRBJ1-3
CDR3 protein: CASSRRQGSGNTIYF

CDR3 length: 15
V gene: TRBV27
clone size: NA
J gene: TRBJ1-2
CDR3 protein: CASSLSHSQGNGYTF

CDR3 length: 13
V gene: TRBV25-1
clone size: NA
J gene: TRBJ2-1
CDR3 protein: CASSEVGGTGGFF

CDR3 length: 14
V gene: TRBV7-9
clone size: NA
J gene: TRBJ1-1
CDR3 protein: CASSPTPSGTEAFF

CDR3 length: 14
V gene: TRBV5-1
clone size: NA
J gene: TRBJ2-7
CDR3 protein: CASSLRQGAREQYF

CDR3 length: 14
V gene: TRBV5-6
clone size: NA
J gene: TRBJ2-3
CDR3 protein: CASSFGQGEDTQYF

CDR3 length: 13
V gene: TRBV2
clone size: NA
J gene: TRBJ2-5
CDR3 protein: CASSADRVETQYF

CDR3 length: 12
V gene: TRBV28
clone size: once
J gene: TRBJ2-2
CDR3 protein: CASARGDGELFF

CDR3 length: 16
V gene: TRBV2
clone size: once
J gene: TRBJ2-1
CDR3 protein: CASSERGGPSFNEQFF

CDR3 length: 14
V gene: TRBV5-1
clone size: NA
J gene: TRBJ1-3
CDR3 protein: CASSLTGSGNTIYF

CDR3 length: 14
V gene: TRBV11-2
clone size: NA
J gene: TRBJ2-1
CDR3 protein: CASSLDWGGGEQFF

CDR3 length: 14
V gene: TRBV5-6
clone size: NA
J gene: TRBJ2-3
CDR3 protein: CASSLARGVNTQYF

CDR3 length: 18
V gene: TRBV27
clone size: NA
J gene: TRBJ2-6
CDR3 protein: CASSPFGGGSSGANVLTF

CDR3 length: 14
V gene: TRBV30
clone size: NA
J gene: TRBJ2-6
CDR3 protein: CAWSTGSGANVLTF

CDR3 length: 13
V gene: TRBV30
clone size: NA
J gene: TRBJ1-5
CDR3 protein: CAWRGGQYQPQHF

CDR3 length: 13
V gene: TRBV11-2
clone size: NA
J gene: TRBJ2-1
CDR3 protein: CASSLDRAGRQFF

CDR3 length: 15
V gene: TRBV15
clone size: NA
J gene: TRBJ2-7
CDR3 protein: CATSRGQLQTYEQYF

CDR3 length: 14
V gene: TRBV29-1
clone size: NA
J gene: TRBJ2-1
CDR3 protein: CSVAGRGTYNEQFF

CDR3 length: 15
V gene: TRBV28
clone size: NA
J gene: TRBJ1-2
CDR3 protein: CASSSDRGRNYGYTF

CDR3 length: 17
V gene: TRBV28
clone size: once
J gene: TRBJ1-4
CDR3 protein: CASSPGTGVINNEKLFF

CDR3 length: 14
V gene: TRBV9
clone size: NA
J gene: TRBJ1-5
CDR3 protein: CASSRGGSNQPQHF

CDR3 length: 16
V gene: TRBV11-2
clone size: NA
J gene: TRBJ2-2
CDR3 protein: CASNGQPATNTGELFF

CDR3 length: 15
V gene: TRBV7-2
clone size: NA
J gene: TRBJ1-1
CDR3 protein: CASSLGGGPGTEAFF

CDR3 length: 19
V gene: TRBV7-6
clone size: NA
J gene: TRBJ2-1
CDR3 protein: CASSLDSSGGASSYNEQFF

CDR3 length: 14
V gene: TRBV19
clone size: few
J gene: TRBJ2-7
CDR3 protein: CASSDDRVEYEQYF

CDR3 length: 17
V gene: TRBV11-3
clone size: once
J gene: TRBJ2-1
CDR3 protein: CASSRGSGTGAYNEQFF

CDR3 length: 13
V gene: TRBV30
clone size: once
J gene: TRBJ1-2
CDR3 protein: CAWSVQGAYGYTF

CDR3 length: 15
V gene: TRBV25-1
clone size: NA
J gene: TRBJ1-5
CDR3 protein: CASSEGRYSNQPQHF

CDR3 length: 15
V gene: TRBV7-6
clone size: NA
J gene: TRBJ2-7
CDR3 protein: CASSLEGAPVDEQYF

CDR3 length: 16
V gene: TRBV28
clone size: few
J gene: TRBJ1-2
CDR3 protein: CASSRDVRVWGPGYTF

CDR3 length: 13
V gene: TRBV28
clone size: NA
J gene: TRBJ1-2
CDR3 protein: CASSLDRERGYTF

CDR3 length: 11
V gene: TRBV20-1
clone size: NA
J gene: TRBJ1-2
CDR3 protein: CSVPRGYGYTF

CDR3 length: 15
V gene: TRBV30
clone size: few
J gene: TRBJ1-5
CDR3 protein: CAWGGAPTLNQPQHF

CDR3 length: 13
V gene: TRBV7-2
clone size: NA
J gene: TRBJ2-7
CDR3 protein: CASSWGLGVEQYF

CDR3 length: 15
V gene: TRBV7-2
clone size: NA
J gene: TRBJ2-2
CDR3 protein: CASSFELAGAGELFF

CDR3 length: 17
V gene: TRBV27
clone size: NA
J gene: TRBJ2-7
CDR3 protein: CASSLTPSAAGGHEQYF

CDR3 length: 13
V gene: TRBV7-2
clone size: NA
J gene: TRBJ2-5
CDR3 protein: CASGLLGGETQYF